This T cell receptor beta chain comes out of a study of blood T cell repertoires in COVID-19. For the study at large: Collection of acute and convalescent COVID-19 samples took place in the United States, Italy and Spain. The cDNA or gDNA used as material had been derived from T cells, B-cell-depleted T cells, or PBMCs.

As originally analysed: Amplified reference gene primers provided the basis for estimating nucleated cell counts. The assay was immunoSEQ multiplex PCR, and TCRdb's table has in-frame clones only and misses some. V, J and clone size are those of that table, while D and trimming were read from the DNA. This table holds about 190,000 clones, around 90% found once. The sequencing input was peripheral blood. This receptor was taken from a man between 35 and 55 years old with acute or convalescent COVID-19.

CDR3 sequence reads: CASSVAQGIIFNTIYF. CDR3 DNA: TGTGCCAGCAGTGTTGCACAGGGTATAATATTTAACACCATATATTTT. The chain is built from TRBV6-1 and TRBJ1-3; D may be TRBD1 (6 bases). There are 16 residues in the CDR3. Germline V gene data show CDR1 as MNHNS and CDR2 as SASEGT. The V end was cut by 4 bases, the J end by 7 bases, with 20 bases between.